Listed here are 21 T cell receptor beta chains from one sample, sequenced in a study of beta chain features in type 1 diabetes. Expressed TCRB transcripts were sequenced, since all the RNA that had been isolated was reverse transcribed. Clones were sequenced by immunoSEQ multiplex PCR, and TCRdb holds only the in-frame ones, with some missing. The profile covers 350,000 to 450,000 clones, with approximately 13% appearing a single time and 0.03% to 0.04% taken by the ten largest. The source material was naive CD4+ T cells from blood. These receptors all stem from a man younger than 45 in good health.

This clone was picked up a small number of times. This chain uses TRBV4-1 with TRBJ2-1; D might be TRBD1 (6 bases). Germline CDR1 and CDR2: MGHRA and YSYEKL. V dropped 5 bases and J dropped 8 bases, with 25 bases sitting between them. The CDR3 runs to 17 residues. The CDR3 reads CASSGAYRAGVRYEQFF. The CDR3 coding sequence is TGCGCCAGCAGCGGGGCATATAGGGCAGGGGTTCGGTATGAGCAGTTCTTC.

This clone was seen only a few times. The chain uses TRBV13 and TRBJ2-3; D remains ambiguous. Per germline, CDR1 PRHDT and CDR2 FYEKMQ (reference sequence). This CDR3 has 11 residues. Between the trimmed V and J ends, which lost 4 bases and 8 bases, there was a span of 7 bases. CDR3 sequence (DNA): TGTGCCAGCAGCTCGATAGGTACGCAGTATTTT. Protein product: CASSSIGTQYF.

The chain's CDR3 is CASSWGTNNSPLHF. The CDR3, as DNA: TGTGCCAGCAGTTGGGGAACCAATAATTCACCCCTCCACTTT. This chain joins TRBV27 and TRBJ1-6, with D unclear. The CDR3 is 14 residues long. V was cut by 4 bases and J by 5 bases, with 9 bases left in between. CDR1 is MNHEY and CDR2 is SMNVEV in the germline V gene (reference sequence).

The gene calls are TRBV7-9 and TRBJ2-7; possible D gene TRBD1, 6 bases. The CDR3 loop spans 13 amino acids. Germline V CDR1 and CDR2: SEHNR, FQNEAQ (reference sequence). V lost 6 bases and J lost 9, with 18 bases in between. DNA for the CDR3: TGTGCCAGCAGTTTGGGGGCGGAGTCTAGGCAGTACGTC. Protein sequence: CASSLGAESRQYV.

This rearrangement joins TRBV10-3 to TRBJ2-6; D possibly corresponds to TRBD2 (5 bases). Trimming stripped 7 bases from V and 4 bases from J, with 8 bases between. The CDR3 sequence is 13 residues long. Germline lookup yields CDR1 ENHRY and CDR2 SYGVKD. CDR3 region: CAITGVGANVLTF. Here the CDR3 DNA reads TGTGCCATCACCGGGGTAGGGGCCAACGTCCTGACTTTC.

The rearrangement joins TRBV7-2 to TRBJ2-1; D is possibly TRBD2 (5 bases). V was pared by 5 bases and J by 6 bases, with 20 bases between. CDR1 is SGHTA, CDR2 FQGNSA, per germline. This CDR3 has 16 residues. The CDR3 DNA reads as TGTGCCAGCAGCAGGACGGGATCCAAAGGGCCCAATGAGCAGTTCTTC. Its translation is CASSRTGSKGPNEQFF.

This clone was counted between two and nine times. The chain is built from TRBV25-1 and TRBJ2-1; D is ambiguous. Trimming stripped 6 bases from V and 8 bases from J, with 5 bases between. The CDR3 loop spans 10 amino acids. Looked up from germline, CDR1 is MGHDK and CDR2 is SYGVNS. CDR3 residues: CASRDDEQFF. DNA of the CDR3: TGTGCCAGCAGGGACGATGAGCAGTTCTTC.

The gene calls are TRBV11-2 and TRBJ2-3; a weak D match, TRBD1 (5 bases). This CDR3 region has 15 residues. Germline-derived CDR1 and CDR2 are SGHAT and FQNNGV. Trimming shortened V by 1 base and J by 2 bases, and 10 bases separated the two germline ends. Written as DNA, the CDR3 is TGTGCCAGCAGCTTAGCGACAGTTGCCACAGATACGCAGTATTTT. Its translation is CASSLATVATDTQYF.

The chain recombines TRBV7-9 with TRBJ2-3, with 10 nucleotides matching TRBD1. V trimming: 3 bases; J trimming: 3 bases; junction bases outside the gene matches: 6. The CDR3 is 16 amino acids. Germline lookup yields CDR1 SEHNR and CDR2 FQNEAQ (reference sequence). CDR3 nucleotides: TGTGCCAGCAGCTTGATTCCGGGACAGGGGACAGATACGCAGTATTTT. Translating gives CASSLIPGQGTDTQYF.

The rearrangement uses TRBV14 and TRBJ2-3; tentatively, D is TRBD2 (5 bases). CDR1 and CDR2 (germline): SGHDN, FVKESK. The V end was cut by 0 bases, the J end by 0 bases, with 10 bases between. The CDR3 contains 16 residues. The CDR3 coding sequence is TGTGCCAGCAGCCAAGAAAGCGGTGCTAGCACAGATACGCAGTATTTT. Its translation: CASSQESGASTDTQYF.

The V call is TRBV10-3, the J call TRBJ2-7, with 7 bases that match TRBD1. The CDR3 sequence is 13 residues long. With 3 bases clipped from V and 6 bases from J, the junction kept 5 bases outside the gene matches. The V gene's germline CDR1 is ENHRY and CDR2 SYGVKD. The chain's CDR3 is CAISEDRASEQYV. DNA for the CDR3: TGTGCCATCAGTGAAGACAGGGCGAGCGAGCAGTACGTC.

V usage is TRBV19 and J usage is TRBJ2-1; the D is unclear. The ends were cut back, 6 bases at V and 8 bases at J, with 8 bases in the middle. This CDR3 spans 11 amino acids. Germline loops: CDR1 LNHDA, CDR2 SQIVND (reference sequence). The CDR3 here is CASRAKDEQFF. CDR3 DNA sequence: TGTGCCAGTAGGGCGAAGGATGAGCAGTTCTTC.

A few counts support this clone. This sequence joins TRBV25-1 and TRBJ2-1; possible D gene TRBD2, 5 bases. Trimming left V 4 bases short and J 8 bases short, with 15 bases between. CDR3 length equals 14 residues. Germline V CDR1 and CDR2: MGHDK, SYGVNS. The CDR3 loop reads CASSGELVPHEQFF. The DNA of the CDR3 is TGTGCCAGCAGTGGAGAACTAGTTCCCCATGAGCAGTTCTTC.

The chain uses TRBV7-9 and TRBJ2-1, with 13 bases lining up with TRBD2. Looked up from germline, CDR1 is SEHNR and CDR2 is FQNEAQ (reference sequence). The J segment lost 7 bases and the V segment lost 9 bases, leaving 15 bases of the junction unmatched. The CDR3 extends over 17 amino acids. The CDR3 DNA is TGTGCCAGTCTCCAGCTTAGGGGACTAGCGGGATCTAATGAGCAGTTCTTC. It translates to CASLQLRGLAGSNEQFF.

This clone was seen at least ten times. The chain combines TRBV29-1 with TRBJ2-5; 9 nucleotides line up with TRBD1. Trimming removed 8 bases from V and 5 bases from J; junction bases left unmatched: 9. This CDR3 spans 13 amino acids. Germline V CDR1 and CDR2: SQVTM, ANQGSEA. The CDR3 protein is CSSQTGGGETQYF. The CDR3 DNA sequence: TGCAGCTCCCAGACAGGGGGAGGGGAGACCCAGTACTTC.

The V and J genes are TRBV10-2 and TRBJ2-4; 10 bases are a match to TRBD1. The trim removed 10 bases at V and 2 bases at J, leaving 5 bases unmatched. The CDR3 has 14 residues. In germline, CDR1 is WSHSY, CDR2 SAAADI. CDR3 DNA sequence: TGCGCCACCGGGACAGGGGCTTCCAAAAACATTCAGTACTTC. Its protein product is CATGTGASKNIQYF.

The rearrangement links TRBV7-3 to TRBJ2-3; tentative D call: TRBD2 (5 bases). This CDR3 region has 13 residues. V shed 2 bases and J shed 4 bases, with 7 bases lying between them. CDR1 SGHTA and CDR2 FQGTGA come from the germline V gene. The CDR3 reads CASSLLAADTQYF. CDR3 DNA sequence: TGTGCCAGCAGCTTACTAGCAGCAGATACGCAGTATTTT.

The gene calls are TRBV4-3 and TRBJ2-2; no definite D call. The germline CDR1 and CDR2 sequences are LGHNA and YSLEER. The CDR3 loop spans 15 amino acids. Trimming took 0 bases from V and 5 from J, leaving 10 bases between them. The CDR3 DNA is TGCGCCAGCAGCCAAGACAGCGCTGAAACCGGGGAGCTGTTTTTT. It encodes CASSQDSAETGELFF.

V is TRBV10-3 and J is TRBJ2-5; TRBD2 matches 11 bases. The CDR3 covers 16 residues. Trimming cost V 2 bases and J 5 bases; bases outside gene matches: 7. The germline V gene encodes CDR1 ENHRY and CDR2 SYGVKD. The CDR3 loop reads CAISETRLAGSETQYF. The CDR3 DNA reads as TGTGCCATCAGTGAGACCCGACTAGCGGGGAGCGAGACCCAGTACTTC.

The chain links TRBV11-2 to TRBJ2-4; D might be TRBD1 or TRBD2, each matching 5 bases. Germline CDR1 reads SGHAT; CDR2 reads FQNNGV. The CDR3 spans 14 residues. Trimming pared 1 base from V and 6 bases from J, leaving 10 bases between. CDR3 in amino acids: CASSLGLGGNIQYF. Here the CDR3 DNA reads TGTGCCAGCAGCTTAGGCCTTGGGGGAAACATTCAGTACTTC.

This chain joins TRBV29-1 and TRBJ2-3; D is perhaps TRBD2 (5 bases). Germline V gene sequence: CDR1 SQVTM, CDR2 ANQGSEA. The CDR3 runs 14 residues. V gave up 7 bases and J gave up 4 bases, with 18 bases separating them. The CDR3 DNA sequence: TGCAGCGGCACACTAGGTTCTTTGGCAGATACGCAGTATTTT. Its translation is CSGTLGSLADTQYF.